These 3 T cell receptor beta chains originate from one sample sequenced in a study of radiotherapy plus CTLA-4 blockade in lung cancer. TCRdb keeps only in-frame clones here, not all; method: immunoSEQ multiplex PCR. This sample has 40,000 to 50,000 clones; around 83% occur once, and the top ten carry roughly 3.4%. The input for sequencing was peripheral blood, taken from a patient treated with radiotherapy plus ipilimumab. The receptors stem from a human donor with non-small cell lung cancer who had stable disease on radiotherapy plus ipilimumab.

This clone was seen once. This sequence joins TRBV7-9 and TRBJ2-2, with TRBD2 matching 7 bases. Germline CDR1 reads SEHNR; CDR2 reads FQNEAQ (reference sequence). The V segment lost 1 base and the J segment 0 bases; nucleotides outside the gene matches: 5. The CDR3 spans 17 residues. This CDR3 reads CASSLESGRANTGELFF. The CDR3 bases are TGTGCCAGCAGCTTAGAAAGTGGGAGGGCGAACACCGGGGAGCTGTTTTTT.

The rearrangement joins TRBV2 to TRBJ2-1; 11 bases fit TRBD2. After removal of 3 bases from V and 8 bases from J, the junction contained 6 bases not matched to a gene. Per germline, CDR1 SNHLY and CDR2 FYNNEI. This CDR3 contains 15 residues. Here the CDR3 DNA reads TGTGCCAGCAGTGATCCTAGCGGGAGGACCTATGAGCAGTTCTTC. It is translated as CASSDPSGRTYEQFF. Drawing the rest from reference TRBV2 and TRBJ2-1, the complete variable domain is EPEVTQTPSHQVTQMGQEVILRCVPISNHLYFYWYRQILGQKVEFLVSFYNNEISEKSEIFDDQFSVERPDGSNFTLKIRSTKLEDSAMYFCASSDPSGRTYEQFFGPGTRLTVL.

The V and J genes are TRBV7-9 and TRBJ2-1, with 11 nucleotides matching TRBD2. The germline V gene has CDR1 SEHNR and CDR2 FQNEAQ (reference sequence). Germline trimming cut 2 bases from V and 13 bases from J; bases unmatched to any gene: 1. This CDR3 is 12 amino acids long. In DNA form, the CDR3 reads TGTGCCAGCAGCTTACTAGCGGGAGGTCAGTTCTTC. This sequence encodes CASSLLAGGQFF.